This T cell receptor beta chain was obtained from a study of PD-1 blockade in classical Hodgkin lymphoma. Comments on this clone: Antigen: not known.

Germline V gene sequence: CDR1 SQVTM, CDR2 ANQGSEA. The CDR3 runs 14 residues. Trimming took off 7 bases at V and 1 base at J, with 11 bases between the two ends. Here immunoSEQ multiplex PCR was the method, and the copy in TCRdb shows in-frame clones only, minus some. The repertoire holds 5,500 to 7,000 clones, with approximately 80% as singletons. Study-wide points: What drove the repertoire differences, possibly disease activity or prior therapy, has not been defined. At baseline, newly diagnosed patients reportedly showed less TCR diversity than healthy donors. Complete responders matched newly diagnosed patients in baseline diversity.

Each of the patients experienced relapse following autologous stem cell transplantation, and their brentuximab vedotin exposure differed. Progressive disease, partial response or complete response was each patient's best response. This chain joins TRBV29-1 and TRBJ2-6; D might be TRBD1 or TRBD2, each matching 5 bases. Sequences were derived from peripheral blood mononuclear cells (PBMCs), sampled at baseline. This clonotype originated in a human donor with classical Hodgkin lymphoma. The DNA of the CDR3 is TGCAGCGCACATGAGGGGTCTGGGGCCAACGTCCTGACTTTC. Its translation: CSAHEGSGANVLTF.